Below, one TCR beta chain is given with its context. This entry is derived from a study of T cell changes during pregnancy in multiple sclerosis. The CDR3 totals 16 residues. V lost 7 bases and J lost 4; bases outside the gene matches: 13. Germline V gene sequence: CDR1 WSHSY, CDR2 SAAADI. Some clones are missing from TCRdb's copy, which holds only in-frame ones; the method was immunoSEQ multiplex PCR. The sample shows about 57,000 clones, approximately 90% of them seen only once. The gene calls are TRBV10-2 and TRBJ2-7; 10 bases match TRBD2. Sequenced material: CD4+ T cells from peripheral blood mononuclear cells, taken in the second trimester of pregnancy. This TCR came from a female donor with multiple sclerosis, enrolled in a pregnancy study. The CDR3 protein is CASKGSGGAVWYEQYF. CDR3 coding DNA: TGCGCCAGCAAGGGGAGCGGGGGGGCCGTGTGGTACGAGCAGTACTTC.